These 30 T cell receptor beta chains were sequenced from one sample in a study of cytomegalovirus exposure and HLA in healthy donors. PCR employed 60 Vbeta and 13 Jbeta primers. Measured with immunoSEQ multiplex PCR; TCRdb has only the in-frame clones, and not every one. There are 150,000 to 200,000 clones in the sample; roughly 85% occur only once, and 1% lies in the top ten. Sequencing used PBMCs. These receptors all stem from a boy aged 2 to 10 in good health and CMV-seronegative.

This clone was detected only once. The chain uses TRBV11-2 and TRBJ1-1; 8 positions match TRBD1. The CDR3 runs 16 residues. J gave up 0 bases and V 6 bases, and 9 bases lay outside the gene matches. The germline V gene encodes CDR1 SGHAT and CDR2 FQNNGV. CDR3 bases: TGTGCCAGCAGTGGGACAGGATGGGGGTTGAACACTGAAGCTTTCTTT. As protein: CASSGTGWGLNTEAFF.

J is TRBJ2-5 and V is TRBV4-2, with D perhaps matching TRBD2 (6 bases). The end of the DNA is better explained by TRBJ2-7, so the J call may be wrong. This CDR3 has 14 amino acids. The germline CDR1 and CDR2 sequences are LGHNA and YNFKEQ. For the CDR3, the DNA is TGTGCCAGCAGCCAAGATGGAGGCGGGGACGAGCAGTACTTC. Protein product: CASSQDGGGDEQYF.

The CDR3 bases are TGTGCCAGCAGCTCCAGGGGGCGTGCAGATACGCAGTATTTT. Residues: CASSSRGRADTQYF. The chain couples TRBV6-6 to TRBJ2-3; 8 positions match TRBD1. Germline values: CDR1 MNHNY, CDR2 SVGAGI (reference sequence). Unmatched junction bases numbered 6, after V lost 6 bases and J lost 4 bases. This CDR3 is 14 amino acids long.

The chain recombines TRBV15 with TRBJ1-1, with a weak D call TRBD1 (5 bases). The V end was cut by 0 bases, the J end by 4 bases, with 15 bases between. CDR1 LNHNV and CDR2 YYDKDF come from the germline V gene (reference sequence). The CDR3 totals 16 residues. CDR3 region: CATSRDPVGGLTEAFF. Written as DNA, the CDR3 is TGTGCCACCAGCAGAGATCCTGTGGGGGGTCTCACTGAAGCTTTCTTT. The entire variable domain, with the rest obtained from reference TRBV15 and TRBJ1-1, is as follows: DAMVIQNPRYQVTQFGKPVTLSCSQTLNHNVMYWYQQKSSQAPKLLFHYYDKDFNNEADTPDNFQSRRPNTSFCFLDIRSPGLGDTAMYLCATSRDPVGGLTEAFFGQGTRLTVV.

This chain connects TRBV4-1 to TRBJ1-2; TRBD1 aligns across 10 bases. This CDR3 contains 16 residues. Germline V gene lookup returns CDR1 MGHRA and CDR2 YSYEKL. J gave up 3 bases and V 3 bases, and 7 bases lay outside the gene matches. CDR3 in amino acids: CASSQETGGDDYGYTF. The CDR3 DNA follows: TGCGCCAGCAGCCAGGAGACAGGGGGCGACGACTATGGCTACACCTTC.

Notes on this clone: The sample contains more than one DNA sequence encoding this CDR3. The chain joins TRBV5-1 to TRBJ2-1; tentative D call: TRBD1 (6 bases). In germline, CDR1 is SGHRS, CDR2 YFSETQ. V dropped 4 bases and J dropped 4 bases, with 12 bases sitting between them. The CDR3 length is 14 residues. DNA of the CDR3: TGCGCCAGCAGCCTCGGACAGATTTACAATGAGCAGTTCTTC. This sequence encodes CASSLGQIYNEQFF.

This chain links TRBV28 with TRBJ2-3; 10 bases line up with TRBD2. The CDR3 contains 17 residues. Trimming at V came to 6 bases and at J to 1 base, leaving 10 bases not matched to a gene. Germline CDR1 and CDR2: MDHEN and SYDVKM. The CDR3 reads CASRPLTLAGGTDTQYF. CDR3 nucleotide sequence: TGTGCCAGCAGACCCCTGACGCTAGCGGGGGGCACAGATACGCAGTATTTT.

The J gene is TRBJ1-1, the V gene TRBV5-8, with TRBD1 identical over 7 bases. The germline V gene has CDR1 SGHTS and CDR2 YDEGEE. This CDR3 spans 17 amino acids. V lost 0 bases, J lost 2 bases, and 10 bases stayed unmatched. The DNA of the CDR3 is TGTGCCAGCAGCTTGGTGAGGACAGGCTCTCCAAACACTGAAGCTTTCTTT. It specifies CASSLVRTGSPNTEAFF.

V is TRBV5-1 and J is TRBJ2-7; 8 nucleotides line up with TRBD1. The V gene's germline CDR1 is SGHRS and CDR2 YFSETQ. The CDR3 runs 14 residues. Trimming took 5 bases from V and 1 from J; bases not matched to a gene: 5. In DNA, the CDR3 is TGCGCCAGCAGTACCGGGACAGGATCCTACGAGCAGTACGTC. It yields the protein CASSTGTGSYEQYV.

This clone was detected a few times. V usage is TRBV5-1 and J usage is TRBJ2-7, with TRBD1 identical over 7 bases. The germline CDR1 and CDR2 sequences are SGHRS and YFSETQ. The CDR3 contains 15 residues. Losses at the gene ends were 0 bases for V and 3 bases for J; bases not matched to a gene: 6. This chain's CDR3 is CASSLGQGVLYEQYF. CDR3 nucleotide sequence: TGCGCCAGCAGCTTGGGGCAGGGGGTTCTCTACGAGCAGTACTTC. The full variable domain, rest sourced from reference TRBV5-1 and TRBJ2-7, is KAGVTQTPRYLIKTRGQQVTLSCSPISGHRSVSWYQQTPGQGLQFLFEYFSETQRNKGNFPGRFSGRQFSNSRSEMNVSTLELGDSALYLCASSLGQGVLYEQYFGPGTRLTVT.

The chain recombines TRBV30 with TRBJ1-2; 8 positions match TRBD1. V was pared by 2 bases and J by 4 bases, with 15 bases of the junction left unmatched. Germline V lookup: CDR1 GTSNPN, CDR2 SVGIG (reference sequence). The CDR3 extends over 17 amino acids. The CDR3 sequence: CAWSPGGAGVGGYGYTF. The CDR3 bases are TGTGCCTGGAGTCCAGGGGGCGCGGGGGTTGGCGGCTATGGCTACACCTTC.

The rearrangement links TRBV20-1 to TRBJ2-1; no clear D gene. From germline, CDR1 is DFQATT and CDR2 SNEGSKA (reference sequence). The CDR3 totals 9 residues. V was pared by 8 bases and J by 8 bases, with 7 bases between. CDR3 coding DNA: TGCAGTCCCGGTCATGAGCAGTTCTTC. It codes for CSPGHEQFF.

The rearrangement joins TRBV5-5 to TRBJ1-2; 11 bases match TRBD1. Germline V gene sequence: CDR1 SGHKS, CDR2 YYEKEE (reference sequence). CDR3 length: 14 residues. Trimming removed 4 bases from V and 5 bases from J; junction bases left unmatched: 4. CDR3 bases: TGTGCCAGCAGCCGGGACAGGGGGTCTTATGGCTACACCTTC. Residues: CASSRDRGSYGYTF.

The chain recombines TRBV27 with TRBJ2-7; 7 positions match TRBD2. V lost 3 bases and J lost 4; bases outside the gene matches: 9. Germline-derived CDR1 and CDR2 are MNHEY and SMNVEV (reference sequence). This CDR3 has 15 residues. The CDR3 DNA follows: TGTGCCAGCAGTTTTGAGGGAGGGAGGAAATACGAGCAGTACTTC. Its protein product is CASSFEGGRKYEQYF.

This chain uses TRBV7-2 with TRBJ2-7, with a tentative D call TRBD1 (6 bases). With 2 bases removed from V and 3 bases from J, the gap between germline ends came to 11 bases. CDR1 SGHTA and CDR2 FQGNSA come from the germline V gene. The CDR3 runs 14 residues. The CDR3 nucleotides are TGTGCCAGCAGCTTATCTACAGGGTTCTACGAGCAGTACTTC. Its protein product is CASSLSTGFYEQYF.

The chain links TRBV19 to TRBJ1-5; TRBD1 might be the D (5 bases). Germline CDR1 and CDR2: LNHDA and SQIVND (reference sequence). V lost 3 bases, J lost 5 bases, and 11 bases lay in between. The CDR3 spans 14 residues. The CDR3 reads CASSMGGGHQPQHF. The CDR3 DNA reads as TGTGCCAGTAGTATGGGGGGTGGCCATCAGCCCCAGCATTTT.

The CDR3 bases are TGCGCCAGCAGCTTGGAACCGGGGGGCAGCACAGATACGCAGTATTTT. Protein sequence: CASSLEPGGSTDTQYF. This chain joins TRBV5-1 and TRBJ2-3; TRBD2 is a possible D gene (7 bases). Trimming shortened V by 0 bases and J by 0 bases, and 11 bases separated the two germline ends. The CDR3 is 16 amino acids. CDR1 SGHRS and CDR2 YFSETQ come from the germline V gene.

This clone was observed a few times. The gene calls are TRBV6-1 and TRBJ2-2; tentative D call: TRBD1 (6 bases). The CDR3 spans 14 residues. Germline loops: CDR1 MNHNS, CDR2 SASEGT. V lost 8 bases to trimming and J lost 17 bases, with 27 bases between them. CDR3 in DNA: TGTGCCAGCCTGGACCTCGTGGACAGTTATGGGCCCTTTTTT. Translation: CASLDLVDSYGPFF.

The V gene is TRBV30, the J gene TRBJ2-3; D not resolved. Trimming took 0 bases from V and 0 from J, leaving 7 bases between them. This CDR3 is built from 14 residues. Germline V gene data show CDR1 as GTSNPN and CDR2 as SVGIG (reference sequence). CDR3 in amino acids: CAWSVGRSTDTQYF. CDR3 coding DNA: TGTGCCTGGAGTGTTGGCAGAAGCACAGATACGCAGTATTTT.

The chain is built from TRBV18 and TRBJ2-3; 13 positions match TRBD2. The junction had 8 bases not matched to a gene; V was cut back by 5 bases and J by 6 bases. The CDR3 runs 16 residues. Germline loops: CDR1 KGHSH, CDR2 LQKENI. The CDR3 nucleotides are TGTGCCAGCTCAGAACTAGCGGGAGGGCCCTCGGATACGCAGTATTTT. Its protein product is CASSELAGGPSDTQYF. The whole variable domain, remainder taken from reference TRBV18 and TRBJ2-3, is NAGVMQNPRHLVRRRGQEARLRCSPMKGHSHVYWYRQLPEEGLKFMVYLQKENIIDESGMPKERFSAEFPKEGPSILRIQQVVRGDSAAYFCASSELAGGPSDTQYFGPGTRLTVL.

This rearrangement joins TRBV5-1 to TRBJ1-2, with 7 bases fitting TRBD1. V trimming: 0 bases; J trimming: 5 bases; junction bases outside the gene matches: 4. CDR1 and CDR2 (germline): SGHRS, YFSETQ. CDR3 length: 14 amino acids. CDR3 nucleotides: TGCGCCAGCAGCTTGGCGACAGGGATATATGGCTACACCTTC. It codes for CASSLATGIYGYTF.

This clone was recorded only once. The J gene is TRBJ2-5, the V gene TRBV5-4; D possibly corresponds to TRBD2 (5 bases). Trimming removed 4 bases at V and 5 bases at J, with 15 bases between. Germline assignment: CDR1 SGHNT and CDR2 YYREEE (reference sequence). The CDR3 extends over 14 amino acids. The CDR3 bases are TGTGCCAGCAGCCGGAGGTCCATAGGGGAGACCCAGTACTTC. It specifies CASSRRSIGETQYF. Variable domain in full (rest from reference TRBV5-4 and TRBJ2-5): ETGVTQSPTHLIKTRGQQVTLRCSSQSGHNTVSWYQQALGQGPQFIFQYYREEENGRGNFPPRFSGLQFPNYSSELNVNALELDDSALYLCASSRRSIGETQYFGPGTRLLVL.

This chain links TRBV7-3 with TRBJ2-7, with 10 bases that match TRBD2. The J segment lost 3 bases and the V segment lost 4 bases, leaving 6 bases of the junction unmatched. Looked up from germline, CDR1 is SGHTA and CDR2 is FQGTGA. The CDR3 totals 15 residues. The CDR3 sequence: CASSWIAGGDYEQYF. The CDR3 DNA reads TGTGCCAGCAGCTGGATAGCGGGAGGCGACTACGAGCAGTACTTC.

The gene calls are TRBV2 and TRBJ1-1; D not certain. Trimming stripped 6 bases from V and 2 bases from J, with 13 bases between. Germline V gene lookup returns CDR1 SNHLY and CDR2 FYNNEI. The CDR3 has 14 residues. The CDR3, as DNA: TGTGCCAGCAGCCCCGGTGCTACTAACACTGAAGCTTTCTTT. This sequence encodes CASSPGATNTEAFF.

The chain couples TRBV10-3 to TRBJ1-3; tentative D call: TRBD1 (6 bases). CDR1 is ENHRY and CDR2 is SYGVKD in the germline V gene. CDR3 length: 15 residues. Trimming took off 4 bases at V and 0 bases at J, with 10 bases between the two ends. The CDR3 sequence: CAISGTASSGNTIYF. The DNA of the CDR3 is TGTGCCATCAGTGGGACAGCCAGCTCTGGAAACACCATATATTTT.

The CDR3 here is CASSLEQVSNQPQHF. As DNA, the CDR3 is TGTGCCAGCAGCTTGGAACAGGTCAGCAATCAGCCCCAGCATTTT. The rearrangement uses TRBV5-5 and TRBJ1-5; the D gene is possibly TRBD1 (5 bases). Trimming pared 0 bases from V and 1 base from J, leaving 8 bases between. This CDR3 spans 15 amino acids. Germline values: CDR1 SGHKS, CDR2 YYEKEE (reference sequence).

The table lists this clone with a count of one. The gene calls are TRBV4-2 and TRBJ2-3; 13 bases agree with TRBD2. Germline assignment: CDR1 LGHNA and CDR2 YNFKEQ. V gave up 4 bases and J gave up 2 bases; unmatched junction bases: 12. This CDR3 spans 19 amino acids. CDR3 bases: TGTGCCAGCAGCCGAGGGGGGGCGACTAGCGGGGGGATCACAGATACGCAGTATTTT. This encodes CASSRGGATSGGITDTQYF.

The table lists this clone with a count of one. V is TRBV18 and J is TRBJ2-3; possibly TRBD1 for D (5 bases). Germline V gene data show CDR1 as KGHSH and CDR2 as LQKENI. The CDR3 is 17 amino acids. Trimming left V 1 base short and J 2 bases short, with 16 bases between. The CDR3 here is CASSPRLDNSYTDTQYF. In DNA, the CDR3 is TGTGCCAGCTCACCACGGTTGGACAATTCTTACACAGATACGCAGTATTTT.

V gene TRBV30 combines with J gene TRBJ2-2; tentative D call: TRBD2 (6 bases). Trimming took off 0 bases at V and 5 bases at J, with 7 bases between the two ends. CDR1 is GTSNPN and CDR2 is SVGIG in the germline V gene (reference sequence). This CDR3 contains 13 residues. CDR3 region: CAWSVGRTGELFF. The CDR3 DNA sequence: TGTGCCTGGAGTGTAGGGAGGACCGGGGAGCTGTTTTTT.

The chain couples TRBV29-1 to TRBJ2-1; D possibly corresponds to TRBD2 (6 bases). The V and J ends lost 3 bases and 6 bases respectively, with 15 bases between them. The CDR3 totals 14 residues. Per germline, CDR1 SQVTM and CDR2 ANQGSEA. CDR3 sequence: CSVEASVFLNEQFF. The CDR3 DNA sequence: TGCAGCGTTGAGGCTAGCGTGTTCCTCAATGAGCAGTTCTTC.